This T cell receptor beta chain was identified in a study of blood T cell repertoires in COVID-19. As for the study in general: The United States, Italy and Spain supplied acute and convalescent COVID-19 samples.

In the study's own analysis: Amplified reference gene primers provided the basis for estimating nucleated cell counts. TCRdb's table, derived via immunoSEQ multiplex PCR, lists solely in-frame clones and lacks some. V and J calls and clone size follow that table, whereas D and trimming were derived from the DNA. This sample has roughly 64,000 clones, with approximately 83% found just once. Germline-derived CDR1 and CDR2 are KGHSH and LQKENI. The CDR3 extends over 14 amino acids. The V gene lost 2 bases and the J gene lost 7 bases, with 15 bases spanning the gap. The sequenced sample consisted of peripheral blood. The receptor comes from a man aged 40-49 years with acute or convalescent COVID-19. The rearrangement uses TRBV18 and TRBJ2-7; D gene unclear. CDR3 bases: TGTGCCAGCTCACCAGTGGGCCGAAATGGGGAGCAGTACTTC. As protein: CASSPVGRNGEQYF.